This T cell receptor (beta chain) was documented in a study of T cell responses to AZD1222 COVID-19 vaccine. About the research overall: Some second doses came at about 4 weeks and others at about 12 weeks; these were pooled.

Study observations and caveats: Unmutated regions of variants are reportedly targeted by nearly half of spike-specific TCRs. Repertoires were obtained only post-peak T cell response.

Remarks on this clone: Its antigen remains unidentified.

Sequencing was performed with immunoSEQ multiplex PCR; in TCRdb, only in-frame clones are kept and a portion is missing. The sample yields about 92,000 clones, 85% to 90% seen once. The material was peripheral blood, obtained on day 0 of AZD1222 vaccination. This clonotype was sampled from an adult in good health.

The CDR3 loop is CASSWGQGNTGELFF. In DNA form, the CDR3 reads TGTGCCAGCAGCTGGGGACAGGGCAACACCGGGGAGCTGTTTTTT. The rearrangement uses TRBV11-3 and TRBJ2-2; 9 positions match TRBD1. This CDR3 is built from 15 residues. The junction had 2 bases not matched to a gene; V was cut back by 4 bases and J by 2 bases. Germline CDR1 and CDR2: SGHNT and YENEEA.